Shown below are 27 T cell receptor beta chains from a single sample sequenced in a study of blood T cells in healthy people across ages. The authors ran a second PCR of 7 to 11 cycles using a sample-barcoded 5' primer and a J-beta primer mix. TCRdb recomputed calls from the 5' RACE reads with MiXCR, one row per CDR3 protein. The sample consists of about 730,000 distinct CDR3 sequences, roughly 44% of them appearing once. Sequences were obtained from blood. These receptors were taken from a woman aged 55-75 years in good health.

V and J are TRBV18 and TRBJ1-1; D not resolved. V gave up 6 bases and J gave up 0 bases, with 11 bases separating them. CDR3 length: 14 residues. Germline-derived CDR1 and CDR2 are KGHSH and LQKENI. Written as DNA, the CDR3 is TGTGCCAGCTCCCCGGGTGAGCTGAACACTGAAGCTTTCTTT. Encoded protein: CASSPGELNTEAFF.

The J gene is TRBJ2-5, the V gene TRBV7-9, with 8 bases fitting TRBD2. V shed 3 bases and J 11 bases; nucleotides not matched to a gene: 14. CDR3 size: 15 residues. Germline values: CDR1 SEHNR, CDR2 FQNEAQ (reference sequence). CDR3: CASSFGRGGYNEQYF. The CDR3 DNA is TGTGCCAGCAGCTTCGGGAGGGGGGGCTACAATGAGCAGTACTTC.

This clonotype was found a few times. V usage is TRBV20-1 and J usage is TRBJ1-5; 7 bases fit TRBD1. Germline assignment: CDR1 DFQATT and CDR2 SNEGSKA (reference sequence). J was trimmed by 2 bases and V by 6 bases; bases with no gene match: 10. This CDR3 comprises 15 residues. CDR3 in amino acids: CSAAISGTGNQPQHF. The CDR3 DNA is TGCAGTGCAGCAATTTCCGGGACAGGCAATCAGCCCCAGCATTTT.

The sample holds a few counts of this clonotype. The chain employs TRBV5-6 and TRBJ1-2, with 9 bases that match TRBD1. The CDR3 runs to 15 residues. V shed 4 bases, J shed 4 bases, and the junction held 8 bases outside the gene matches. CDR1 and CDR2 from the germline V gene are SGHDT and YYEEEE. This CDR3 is CASSPGTGLIYGYTF. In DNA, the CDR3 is TGTGCCAGCAGCCCCGGGACAGGGCTAATCTATGGCTACACCTTC.

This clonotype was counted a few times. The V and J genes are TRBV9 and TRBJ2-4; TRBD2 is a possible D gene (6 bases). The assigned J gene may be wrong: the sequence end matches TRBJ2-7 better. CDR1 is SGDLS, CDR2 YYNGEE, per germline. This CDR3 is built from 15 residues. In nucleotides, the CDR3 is TGTGCCAGCAGCGACGTCGGGACTCAGACCTACGAGCAGTACTTC. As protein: CASSDVGTQTYEQYF.

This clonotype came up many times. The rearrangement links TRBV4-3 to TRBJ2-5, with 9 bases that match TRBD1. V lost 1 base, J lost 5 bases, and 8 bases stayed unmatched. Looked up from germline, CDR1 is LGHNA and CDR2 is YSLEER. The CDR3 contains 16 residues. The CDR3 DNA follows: TGCGCCAGCAGCCAAGGCGCGGGACAGGGAAGTGAGACCCAGTACTTC. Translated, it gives CASSQGAGQGSETQYF.

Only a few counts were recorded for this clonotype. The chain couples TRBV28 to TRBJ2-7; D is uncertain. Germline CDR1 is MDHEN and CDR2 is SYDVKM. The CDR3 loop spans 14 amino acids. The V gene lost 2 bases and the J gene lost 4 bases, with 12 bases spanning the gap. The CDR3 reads CASSLGWVQYEQYF. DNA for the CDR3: TGTGCCAGCAGTTTAGGCTGGGTACAGTACGAGCAGTACTTC.

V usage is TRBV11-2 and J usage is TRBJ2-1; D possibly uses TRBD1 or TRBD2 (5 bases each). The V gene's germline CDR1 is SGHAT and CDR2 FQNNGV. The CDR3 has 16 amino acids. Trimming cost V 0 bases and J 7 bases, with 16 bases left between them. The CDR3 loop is CASSLDRGPGINEQFF. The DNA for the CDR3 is TGTGCCAGCAGCTTAGATCGGGGCCCCGGTATAAATGAGCAGTTCTTC.

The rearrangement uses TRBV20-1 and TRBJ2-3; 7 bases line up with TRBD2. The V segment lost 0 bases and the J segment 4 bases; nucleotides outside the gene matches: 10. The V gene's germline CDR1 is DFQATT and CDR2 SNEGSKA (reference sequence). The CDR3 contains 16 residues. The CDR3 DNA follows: TGCAGTGCTAGAGACCCCGTCCTAGCGGAGGCAGATACGCAGTATTTT. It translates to CSARDPVLAEADTQYF.

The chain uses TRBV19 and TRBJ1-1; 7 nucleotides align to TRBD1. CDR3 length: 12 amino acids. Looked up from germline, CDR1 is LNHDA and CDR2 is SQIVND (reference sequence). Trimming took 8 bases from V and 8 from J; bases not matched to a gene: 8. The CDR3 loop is CASLSRTGEAFF. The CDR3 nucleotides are TGTGCCAGTTTGTCACGGACAGGCGAAGCTTTCTTT.

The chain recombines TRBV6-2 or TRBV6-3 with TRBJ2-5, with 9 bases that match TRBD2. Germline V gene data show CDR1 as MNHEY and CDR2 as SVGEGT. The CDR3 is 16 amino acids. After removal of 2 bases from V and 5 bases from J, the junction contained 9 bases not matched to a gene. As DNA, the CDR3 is TGTGCCAGCAGTTACGTTGGACTAGCGAGCCGGGAGACCCAGTACTTC. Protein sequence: CASSYVGLASRETQYF.

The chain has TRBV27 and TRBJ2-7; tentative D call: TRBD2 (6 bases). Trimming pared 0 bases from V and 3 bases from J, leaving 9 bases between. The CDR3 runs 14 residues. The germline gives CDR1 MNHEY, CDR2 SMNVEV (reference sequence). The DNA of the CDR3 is TGTGCCAGCAGTTTATCGTGGCGGGACTACGAGCAGTACTTC. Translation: CASSLSWRDYEQYF.

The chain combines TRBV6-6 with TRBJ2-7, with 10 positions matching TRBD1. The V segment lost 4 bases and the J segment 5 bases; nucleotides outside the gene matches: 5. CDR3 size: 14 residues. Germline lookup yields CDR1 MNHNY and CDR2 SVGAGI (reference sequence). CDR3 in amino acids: CASSWDRGPNEQYF. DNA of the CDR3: TGTGCCAGCAGTTGGGACAGGGGTCCGAACGAGCAGTACTTC.

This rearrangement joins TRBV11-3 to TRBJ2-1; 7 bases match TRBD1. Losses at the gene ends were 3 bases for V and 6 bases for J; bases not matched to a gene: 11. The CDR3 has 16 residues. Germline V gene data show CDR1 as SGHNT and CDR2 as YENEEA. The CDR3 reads CASSFGGDSSINEQFF. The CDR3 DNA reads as TGTGCCAGCAGCTTTGGTGGGGACAGTTCAATCAATGAGCAGTTCTTC.

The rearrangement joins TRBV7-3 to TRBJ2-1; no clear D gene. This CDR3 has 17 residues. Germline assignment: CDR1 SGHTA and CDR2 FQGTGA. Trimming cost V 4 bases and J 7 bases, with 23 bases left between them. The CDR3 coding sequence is TGTGCCAGCAGCTCAAATCCCGGAACCCGTCTCCGGAATGAGCAGTTCTTC. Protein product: CASSSNPGTRLRNEQFF.

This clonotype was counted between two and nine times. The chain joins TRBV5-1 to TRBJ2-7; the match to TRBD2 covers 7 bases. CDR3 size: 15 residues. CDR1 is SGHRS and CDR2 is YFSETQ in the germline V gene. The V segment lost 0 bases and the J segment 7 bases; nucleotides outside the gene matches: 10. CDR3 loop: CASSLDASGGGEQYF. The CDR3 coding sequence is TGCGCCAGCAGCTTGGACGCTAGCGGAGGCGGAGAGCAGTACTTC.

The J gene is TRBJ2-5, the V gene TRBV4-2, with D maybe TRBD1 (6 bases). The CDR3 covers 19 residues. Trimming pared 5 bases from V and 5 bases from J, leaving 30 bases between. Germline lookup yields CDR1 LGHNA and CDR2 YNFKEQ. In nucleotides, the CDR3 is TGTGCCAGCAGCTCCGGTTACGAAGAGGGGGTGGGAAGGGGTGAGACCCAGTACTTC. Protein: CASSSGYEEGVGRGETQYF.

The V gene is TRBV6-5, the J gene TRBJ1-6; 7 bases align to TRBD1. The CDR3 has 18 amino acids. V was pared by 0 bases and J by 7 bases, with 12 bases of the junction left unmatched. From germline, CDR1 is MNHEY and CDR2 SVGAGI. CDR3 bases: TGTGCCAGCAGTTACTCCCTACTTCGACAGGGAGGGAATTCACCCCTCCACTTT. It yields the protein CASSYSLLRQGGNSPLHF.

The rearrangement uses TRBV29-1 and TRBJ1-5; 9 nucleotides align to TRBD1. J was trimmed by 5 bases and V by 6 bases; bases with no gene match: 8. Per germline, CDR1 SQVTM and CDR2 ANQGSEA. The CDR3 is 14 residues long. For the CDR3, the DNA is TGCAGCGTCGAGACAGGGGGAGGCGATCAGCCCCAGCATTTT. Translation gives CSVETGGGDQPQHF.

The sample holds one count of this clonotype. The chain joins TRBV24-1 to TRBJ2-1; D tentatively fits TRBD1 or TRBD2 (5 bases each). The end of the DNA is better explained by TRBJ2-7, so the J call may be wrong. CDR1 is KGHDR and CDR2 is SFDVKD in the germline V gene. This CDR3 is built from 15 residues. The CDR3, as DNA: TGTGCCACCAGTGATGGGGGTAGTGCCTACAATGAGCAGTACTTC. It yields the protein CATSDGGSAYNEQYF.

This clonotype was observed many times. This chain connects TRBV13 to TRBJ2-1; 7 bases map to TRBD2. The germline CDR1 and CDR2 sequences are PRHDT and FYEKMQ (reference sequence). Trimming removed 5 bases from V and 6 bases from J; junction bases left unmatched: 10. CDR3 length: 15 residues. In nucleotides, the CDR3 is TGTGCCAGCAGCCCCCGACTAGCTCTGGGCAATGAGCAGTTCTTC. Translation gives CASSPRLALGNEQFF.

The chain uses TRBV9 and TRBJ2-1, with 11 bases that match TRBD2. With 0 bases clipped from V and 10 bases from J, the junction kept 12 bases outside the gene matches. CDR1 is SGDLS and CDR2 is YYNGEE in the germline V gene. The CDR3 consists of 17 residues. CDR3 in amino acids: CASSVEPSTSGIKEQFF. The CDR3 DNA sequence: TGTGCCAGCAGCGTAGAGCCGTCGACTAGCGGGATCAAAGAGCAGTTCTTC.

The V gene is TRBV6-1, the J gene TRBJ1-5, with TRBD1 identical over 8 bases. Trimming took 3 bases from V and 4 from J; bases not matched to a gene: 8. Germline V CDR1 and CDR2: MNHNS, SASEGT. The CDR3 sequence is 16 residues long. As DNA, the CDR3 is TGTGCCAGCAGTGATAGGACAGGGTCGGGGAATCAGCCCCAGCATTTT. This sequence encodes CASSDRTGSGNQPQHF.

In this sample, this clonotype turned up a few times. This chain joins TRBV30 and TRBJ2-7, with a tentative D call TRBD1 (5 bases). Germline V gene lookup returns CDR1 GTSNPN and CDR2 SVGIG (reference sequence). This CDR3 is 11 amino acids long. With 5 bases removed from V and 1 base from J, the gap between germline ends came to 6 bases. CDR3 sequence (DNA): TGTGCCTGGGACAGTTCCTACGAGCAGTACTTC. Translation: CAWDSSYEQYF.

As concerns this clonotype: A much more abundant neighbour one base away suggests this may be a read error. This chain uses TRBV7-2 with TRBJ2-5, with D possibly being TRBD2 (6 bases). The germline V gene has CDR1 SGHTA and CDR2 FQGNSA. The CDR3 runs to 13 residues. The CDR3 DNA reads TGTGCCTGCAGAGGCGGGACTCAAGAGACCCAGTACTTC. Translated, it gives CACRGGTQETQYF.

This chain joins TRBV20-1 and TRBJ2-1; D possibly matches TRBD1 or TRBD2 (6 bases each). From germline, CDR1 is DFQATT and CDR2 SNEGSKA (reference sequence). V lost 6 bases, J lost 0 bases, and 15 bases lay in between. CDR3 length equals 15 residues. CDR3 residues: CSALGGRSSYNEQFF. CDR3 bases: TGCAGTGCCCTTGGGGGGCGTAGCTCCTACAATGAGCAGTTCTTC.

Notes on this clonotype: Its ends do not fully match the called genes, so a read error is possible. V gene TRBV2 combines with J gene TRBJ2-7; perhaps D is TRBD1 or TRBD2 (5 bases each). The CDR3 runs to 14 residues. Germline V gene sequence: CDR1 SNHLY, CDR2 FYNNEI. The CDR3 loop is CARSVRGTSYEQYF. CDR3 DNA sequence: TGTGCCCGCAGTGTGAGGGGTACCTCCTACGAGCAGTACTTC.